This T cell receptor (beta chain) is from a study of monozygotic twins with inflammatory bowel disease. The CDR3 consists of 14 residues. CDR1 SGHTA and CDR2 FQGNSA come from the germline V gene. TCRdb re-called the 5' RACE reads; one entry per CDR3 protein, DNA not given. This sample's clone table lists approximately 400,000 distinct CDR3 sequences. The chain uses TRBV7-2 and TRBJ1-5; the D gene TCRdb calls, TRBD1, cannot be checked with no DNA. The sample taken for sequencing was blood. The origin of this receptor is a human donor with ulcerative colitis or Crohn's disease, or a healthy co-twin of an affected twin (not recorded which). CDR3 amino acids: CASSWDRDVQPQHF. Complete variable domain (other parts from reference TRBV7-2 and TRBJ1-5): GAGVSQSPSNKVTEKGKDVELRCDPISGHTALYWYRQSLGQGLEFLIYFQGNSAPDKSGLPSDRFSAERTGGSVSTLTIQRTQQEDSAVYLCASSWDRDVQPQHFGDGTRLSIL.